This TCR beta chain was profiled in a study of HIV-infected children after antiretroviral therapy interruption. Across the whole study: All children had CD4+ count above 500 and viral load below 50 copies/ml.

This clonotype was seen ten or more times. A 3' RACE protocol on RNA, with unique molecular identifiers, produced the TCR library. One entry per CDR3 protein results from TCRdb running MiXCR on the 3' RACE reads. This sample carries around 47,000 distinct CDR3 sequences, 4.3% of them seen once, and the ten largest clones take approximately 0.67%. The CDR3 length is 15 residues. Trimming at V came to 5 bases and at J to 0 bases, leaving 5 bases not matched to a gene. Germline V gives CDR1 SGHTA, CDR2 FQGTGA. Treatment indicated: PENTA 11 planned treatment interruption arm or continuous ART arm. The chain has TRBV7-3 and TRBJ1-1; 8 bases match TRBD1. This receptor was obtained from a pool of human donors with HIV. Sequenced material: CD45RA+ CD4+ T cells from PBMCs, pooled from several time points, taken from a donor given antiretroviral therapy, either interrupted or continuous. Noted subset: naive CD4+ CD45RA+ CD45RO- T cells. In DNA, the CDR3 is TGTGCCAGCAGCCCCCAGGGACAGGTGAACACTGAAGCTTTCTTT. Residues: CASSPQGQVNTEAFF.